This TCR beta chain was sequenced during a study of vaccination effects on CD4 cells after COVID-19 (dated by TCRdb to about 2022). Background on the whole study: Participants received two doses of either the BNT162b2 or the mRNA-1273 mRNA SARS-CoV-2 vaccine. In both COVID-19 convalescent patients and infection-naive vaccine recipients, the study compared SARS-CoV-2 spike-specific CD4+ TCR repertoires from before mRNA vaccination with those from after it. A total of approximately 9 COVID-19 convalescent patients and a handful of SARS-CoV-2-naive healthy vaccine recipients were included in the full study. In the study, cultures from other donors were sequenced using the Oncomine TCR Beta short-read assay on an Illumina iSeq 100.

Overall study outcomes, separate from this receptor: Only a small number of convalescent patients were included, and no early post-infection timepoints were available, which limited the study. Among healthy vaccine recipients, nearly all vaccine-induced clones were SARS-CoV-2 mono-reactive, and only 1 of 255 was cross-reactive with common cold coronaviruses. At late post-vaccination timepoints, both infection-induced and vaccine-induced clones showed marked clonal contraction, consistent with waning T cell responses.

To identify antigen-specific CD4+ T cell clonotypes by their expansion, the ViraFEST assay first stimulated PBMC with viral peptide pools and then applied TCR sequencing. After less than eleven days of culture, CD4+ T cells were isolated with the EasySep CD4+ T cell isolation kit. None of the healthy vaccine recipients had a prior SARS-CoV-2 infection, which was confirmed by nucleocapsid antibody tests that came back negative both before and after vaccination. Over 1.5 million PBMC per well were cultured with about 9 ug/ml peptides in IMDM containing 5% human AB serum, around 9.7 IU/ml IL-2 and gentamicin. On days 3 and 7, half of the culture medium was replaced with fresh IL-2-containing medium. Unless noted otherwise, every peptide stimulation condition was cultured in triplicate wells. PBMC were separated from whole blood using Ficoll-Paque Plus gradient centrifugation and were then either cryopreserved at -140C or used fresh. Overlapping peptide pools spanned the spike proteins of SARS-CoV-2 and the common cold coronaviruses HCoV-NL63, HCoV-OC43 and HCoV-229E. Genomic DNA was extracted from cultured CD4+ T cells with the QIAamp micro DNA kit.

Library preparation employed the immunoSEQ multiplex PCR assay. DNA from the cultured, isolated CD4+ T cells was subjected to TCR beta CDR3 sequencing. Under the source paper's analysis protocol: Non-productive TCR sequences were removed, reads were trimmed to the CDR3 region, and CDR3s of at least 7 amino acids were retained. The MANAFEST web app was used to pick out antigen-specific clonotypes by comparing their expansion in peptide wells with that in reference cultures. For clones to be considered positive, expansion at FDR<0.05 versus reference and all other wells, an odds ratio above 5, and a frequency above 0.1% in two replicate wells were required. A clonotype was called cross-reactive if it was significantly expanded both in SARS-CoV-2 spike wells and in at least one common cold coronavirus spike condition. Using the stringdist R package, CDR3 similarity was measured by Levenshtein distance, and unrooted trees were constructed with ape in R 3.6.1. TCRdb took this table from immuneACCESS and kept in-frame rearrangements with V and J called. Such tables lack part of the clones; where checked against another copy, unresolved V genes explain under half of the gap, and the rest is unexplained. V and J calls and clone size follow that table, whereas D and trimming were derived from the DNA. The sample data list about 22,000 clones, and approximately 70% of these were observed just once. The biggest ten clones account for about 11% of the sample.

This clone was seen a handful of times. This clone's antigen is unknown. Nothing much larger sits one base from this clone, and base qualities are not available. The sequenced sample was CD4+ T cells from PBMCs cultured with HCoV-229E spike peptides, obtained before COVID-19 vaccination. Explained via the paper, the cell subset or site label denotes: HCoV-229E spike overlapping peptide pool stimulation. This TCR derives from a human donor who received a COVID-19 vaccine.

CDR3 region: CASSPITTNRGAFF. The base sequence is TGTGCCAGCAGCCCGATTACTACTAACAGGGGAGCTTTCTTT. The V and J genes are TRBV3-1 (or the pseudogene TRBV3-2) and TRBJ1-1, with 7 bases matching TRBD1. The germline V gene encodes CDR1 LGHDT and CDR2 YNNKEL (reference sequence). The CDR3 numbers 14 residues from cysteine through phenylalanine. Only the CDR3 region is kept as DNA, spanning 42 bases read in frame from base 1. At the junction V is shortened by 4 bases and J by 10 bases; bases outside the gene matches: 12.